This T cell receptor (beta chain) comes out of a study of low-dose radiotherapy and immunotherapy resistance in tumors. Study context: Those assigned to Cohort 2 were treated with 1 Gy per fraction every two weeks (13 Gy in total over 26 weeks).

This clonotype was counted many times. Priming of first-strand cDNA relied on TRAV- and TRBV-specific primers (covering alpha and beta chains). The PCR that amplified TCRs ran for about 18 cycles, relying on a constant-region primer and a V-primer adapter. In TCRdb, the reads were re-called with MiXCR into one record per CDR3 protein. The sample yields 54,000 or so distinct CDR3 sequences, about 25% seen once. Sample time point: before trial treatment. Donors were given nivolumab, ipilimumab, aspirin, low-dose cyclophosphamide and low-dose radiotherapy. The CDR3 consists of 17 residues. V lost 1 base and J lost 2; bases outside the gene matches: 9. Germline CDR1 SEHNR, CDR2 FQNEAQ (reference sequence).

The sequence derives from a male donor with prostate cancer. V and J are TRBV7-9 and TRBJ2-3, with 7 bases identical to TRBD1. Specimen: PBMCs, collected before treatment. In DNA, the CDR3 is TGTGCCAGCAGCTTAGGGCGACAGGGTATGGCCACAGATACGCAGTATTTT. Residues: CASSLGRQGMATDTQYF.